Here is one T cell receptor (beta chain) with its context. The antigen is not known. This sample is part of a study of Ad26.COV2.S vaccination and SARS-CoV-2 variants. Across the whole study: Once, or twice with 56 days between doses, Ad26.COV2.S was given intramuscularly. Study-wide results and caveats: Breadth, reportedly substantial, characterized the spike-specific CD8+ and CD4+ T cell responses after vaccination. Placebo recipients had lower spike-specific TCR breadth than vaccine recipients.

In germline, CDR1 is SGHDN, CDR2 FVKESK. With 1 base removed from V and 7 bases from J, the gap between germline ends came to 28 bases. CDR3 length: 19 amino acids. Treatment indicated: some 20 received Ad26.COV2.S at low or high dose, single or two shots; roughly five received placebo; per-sample allocation not given. Material that was analyzed had been drawn on day 63 after the first vaccine or placebo injection. An 18-55-year-old adult in Boston served as donor. Measured with immunoSEQ multiplex PCR; TCRdb has only the in-frame clones, and not every one. In the table there are some 330,000 clones, under 90% of which are singletons.

This sequence originates from a person aged 18-60 years who received the Ad26.COV2.S COVID-19 vaccine or a placebo. This rearrangement joins TRBV14 to TRBJ1-1; a weak D match, TRBD1 (5 bases). Specimen: peripheral blood, collected in a trial of Ad26.COV2.S vaccine versus placebo. CDR3 bases: TGTGCCAGCAGCCAAGTTAAGGCGGGCCCCAGGGCCAGGCGGAGTGAAGCTTTCTTT. Amino acids: CASSQVKAGPRARRSEAFF.